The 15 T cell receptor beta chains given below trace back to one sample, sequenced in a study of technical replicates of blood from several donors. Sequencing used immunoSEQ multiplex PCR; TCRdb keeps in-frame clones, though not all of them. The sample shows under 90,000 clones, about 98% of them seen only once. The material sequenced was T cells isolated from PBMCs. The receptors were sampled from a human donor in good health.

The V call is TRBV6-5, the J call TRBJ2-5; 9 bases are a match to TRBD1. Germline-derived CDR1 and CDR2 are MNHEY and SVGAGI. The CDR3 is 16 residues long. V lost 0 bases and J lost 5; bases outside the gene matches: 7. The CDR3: CASSYSDRGVYETQYF. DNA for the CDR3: TGTGCCAGCAGTTACTCCGACAGGGGGGTCTACGAGACCCAGTACTTC.

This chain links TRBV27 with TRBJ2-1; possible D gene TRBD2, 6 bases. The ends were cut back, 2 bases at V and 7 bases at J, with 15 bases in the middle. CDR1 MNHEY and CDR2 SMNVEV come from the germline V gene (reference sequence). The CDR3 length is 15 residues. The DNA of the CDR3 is TGTGCCAGCAGTTTAGCGGGGAATTCACTTAATGAGCAGTTCTTC. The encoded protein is CASSLAGNSLNEQFF.

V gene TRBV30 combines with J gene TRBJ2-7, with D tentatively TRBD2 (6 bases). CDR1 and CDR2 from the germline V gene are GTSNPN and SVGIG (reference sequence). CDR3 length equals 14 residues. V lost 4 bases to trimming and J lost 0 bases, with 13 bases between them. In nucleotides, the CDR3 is TGTGCCTGGACCGTAGGGAGGAGCTCCTACGAGCAGTACTTC. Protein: CAWTVGRSSYEQYF.

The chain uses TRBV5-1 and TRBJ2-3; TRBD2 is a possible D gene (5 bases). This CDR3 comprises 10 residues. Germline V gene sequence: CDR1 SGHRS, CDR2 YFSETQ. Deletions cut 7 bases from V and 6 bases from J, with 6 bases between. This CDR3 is CASGEDTQYF. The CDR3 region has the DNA TGCGCCAGCGGGGAGGATACGCAGTATTTT.

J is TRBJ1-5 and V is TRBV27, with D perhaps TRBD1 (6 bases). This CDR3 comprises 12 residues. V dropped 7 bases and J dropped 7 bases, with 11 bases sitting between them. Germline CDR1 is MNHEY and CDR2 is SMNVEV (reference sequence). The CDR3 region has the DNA TGTGCCAGCAACAGGGTTGGGCAGCCCCAGCATTTT. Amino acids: CASNRVGQPQHF.

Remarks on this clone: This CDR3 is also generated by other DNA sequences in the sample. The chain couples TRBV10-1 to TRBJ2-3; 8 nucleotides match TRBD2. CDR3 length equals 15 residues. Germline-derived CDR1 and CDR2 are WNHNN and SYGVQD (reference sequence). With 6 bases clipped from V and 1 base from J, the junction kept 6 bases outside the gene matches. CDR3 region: CASSDPAGGTDTQYF. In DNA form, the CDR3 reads TGCGCCAGCAGCGACCCAGCGGGGGGCACAGATACGCAGTATTTT.

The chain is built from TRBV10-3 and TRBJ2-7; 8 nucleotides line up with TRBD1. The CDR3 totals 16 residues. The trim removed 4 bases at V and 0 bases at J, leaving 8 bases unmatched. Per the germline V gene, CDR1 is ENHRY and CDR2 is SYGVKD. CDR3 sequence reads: CAISGTTGASSYEQYF. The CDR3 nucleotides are TGTGCCATCAGTGGTACGACAGGGGCGAGCTCCTACGAGCAGTACTTC.

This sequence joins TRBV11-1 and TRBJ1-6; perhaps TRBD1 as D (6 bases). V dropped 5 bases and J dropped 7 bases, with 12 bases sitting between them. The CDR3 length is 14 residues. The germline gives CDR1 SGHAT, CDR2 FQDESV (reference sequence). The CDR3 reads CASSPQGWNSPLHF. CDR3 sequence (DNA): TGTGCCAGCAGCCCTCAGGGGTGGAATTCACCCCTCCACTTT.

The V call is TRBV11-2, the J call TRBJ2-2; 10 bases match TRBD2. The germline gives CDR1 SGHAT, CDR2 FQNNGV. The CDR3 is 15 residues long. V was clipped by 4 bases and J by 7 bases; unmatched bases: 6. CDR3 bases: TGTGCCAGCAGCTGGGGGACTAGCGTGGGCGGGGAGCTGTTTTTT. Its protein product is CASSWGTSVGGELFF.

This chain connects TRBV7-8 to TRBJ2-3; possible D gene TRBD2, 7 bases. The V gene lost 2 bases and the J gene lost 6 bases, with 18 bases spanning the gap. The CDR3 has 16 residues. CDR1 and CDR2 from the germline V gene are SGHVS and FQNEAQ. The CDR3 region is CASSLYGGAELDTQYF. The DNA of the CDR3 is TGTGCCAGCAGCTTATATGGGGGGGCTGAGTTGGATACGCAGTATTTT.

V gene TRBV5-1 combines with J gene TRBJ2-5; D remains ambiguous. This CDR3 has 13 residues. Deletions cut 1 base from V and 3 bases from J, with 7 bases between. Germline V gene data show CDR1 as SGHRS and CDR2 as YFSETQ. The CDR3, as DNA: TGCGCCAGCAGCTTGTTTCCAGAAGAGACCCAGTACTTC. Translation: CASSLFPEETQYF. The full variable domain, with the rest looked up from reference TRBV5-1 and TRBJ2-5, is KAGVTQTPRYLIKTRGQQVTLSCSPISGHRSVSWYQQTPGQGLQFLFEYFSETQRNKGNFPGRFSGRQFSNSRSEMNVSTLELGDSALYLCASSLFPEETQYFGPGTRLLVL.

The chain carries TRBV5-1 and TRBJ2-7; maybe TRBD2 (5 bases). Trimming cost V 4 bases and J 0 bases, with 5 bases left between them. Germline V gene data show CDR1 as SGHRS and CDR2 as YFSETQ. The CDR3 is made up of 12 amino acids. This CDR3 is CASSGSSYEQYF. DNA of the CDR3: TGCGCCAGCAGCGGGAGCTCCTACGAGCAGTACTTC.

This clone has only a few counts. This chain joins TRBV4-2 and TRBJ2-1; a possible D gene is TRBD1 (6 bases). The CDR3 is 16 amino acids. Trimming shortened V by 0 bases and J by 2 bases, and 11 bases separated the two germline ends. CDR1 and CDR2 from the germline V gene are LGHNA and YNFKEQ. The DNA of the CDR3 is TGTGCCAGCAGCCAAGATTCACAGGGCGCCTACAATGAGCAGTTCTTC. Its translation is CASSQDSQGAYNEQFF.

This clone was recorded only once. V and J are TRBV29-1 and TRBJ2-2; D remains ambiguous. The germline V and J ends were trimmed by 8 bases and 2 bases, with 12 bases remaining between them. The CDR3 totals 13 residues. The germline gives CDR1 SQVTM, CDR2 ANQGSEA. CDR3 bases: TGCAGCCGAACTGGTCCAAACACCGGGGAGCTGTTTTTT. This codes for CSRTGPNTGELFF.

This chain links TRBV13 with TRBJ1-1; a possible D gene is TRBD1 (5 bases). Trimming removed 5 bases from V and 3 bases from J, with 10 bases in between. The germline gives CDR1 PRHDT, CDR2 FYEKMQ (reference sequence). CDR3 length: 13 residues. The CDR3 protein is CASSRRGYTEAFF. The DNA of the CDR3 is TGTGCCAGCAGCCGCCGGGGGTACACTGAAGCTTTCTTT.